The 21 T cell receptor beta chains given below trace back to one sample, sequenced in a study of regulatory T cells in long-lasting Graves disease. For TCR beta, libraries came from iRepertoire HTBI primers and Arm-PCR of CDR3 regions. MiXCR was run by TCRdb on the multiplex PCR reads, yielding one entry per CDR3 protein. The data show about 470,000 distinct CDR3 sequences, less than 25% seen once. Time point noted: persistent/refractory GD, antithyroid drugs over 5 years with positive TRAb. From RNA extracted from PBMCs, the TCR library was made. The sequenced sample was peripheral blood mononuclear cells (PBMCs), obtained when the disease was refractory, from a patient treated with antithyroid drugs. These receptors originate from a female donor with Graves disease.

This clonotype was seen just once. A much larger clonotype is one base distant, so this may be a read error. The chain is built from TRBV7-9 and TRBJ1-1; the D gene is possibly TRBD1 (5 bases). This CDR3 is built from 14 residues. Germline V gives CDR1 SEHNR, CDR2 FQNEAQ (reference sequence). CDR3 in DNA: TGTGCCTCCGCTCCCGGGACTCGGTGGGCTGAAGCTTCCTTT. Its protein is CASAPGTRWAEASF. The variable domain in full, completed from reference TRBV7-9 and TRBJ1-1, reads DTGVSQNPRHKITKRGQNVTFRCDPISEHNRLYWYRQTLGQGPEFLTYFQNEAQLEKSRLLSDRFSAERPKGSFSTLEIQRTEQGDSAMYLCASAPGTRWAEASFGQGTRLTVV.

This clonotype was detected ten times or more. The J gene is TRBJ2-7, the V gene TRBV12-3 or TRBV12-4, with a tentative D call TRBD2 (5 bases). CDR3 length: 16 residues. Between the trimmed V and J ends, which lost 1 base and 1 base, there was a span of 14 bases. The DNA for the CDR3 is TGTGCCAGCAGTTTAGGGTCCGGGGTCCATTCCTACGAGCAGTACTTC. Its translation: CASSLGSGVHSYEQYF.

This clonotype was picked up one time. The V gene is TRBV20-1, the J gene TRBJ2-7; TRBD2 aligns across 10 bases. Germline values: CDR1 DFQATT, CDR2 SNEGSKA (reference sequence). The CDR3 is made up of 13 amino acids. V gave up 4 bases and J gave up 4 bases; unmatched junction bases: 4. The CDR3 DNA reads as TGCAGTGCTAAAAGCGGGAGGGCTTACGAGCAGTACTTC. It encodes CSAKSGRAYEQYF.

Comments on this clonotype: This may stem from a read error, because a much larger clone lies one nucleotide away. The gene calls are TRBV19 and TRBJ1-5; D ambiguous. From germline, CDR1 is LNHDA and CDR2 SQIVND (reference sequence). The CDR3 loop spans 12 amino acids. The CDR3 DNA is TGTGCCAGCAGTATCCCCTATCAGCCCCAGCATTTT. This translates into CASSIPYQPQHF.

This chain uses TRBV7-9 with TRBJ1-5, with 8 nucleotides matching TRBD1. The ends lost 4 bases at V and 2 bases at J; junction bases unmatched: 10. The CDR3 covers 17 residues. CDR1 is SEHNR, CDR2 FQNEAQ, per germline (reference sequence). CDR3 loop: CASSSTGGRGGNQPQHF. The CDR3 nucleotides read TGTGCCAGCAGCTCTACAGGGGGGCGTGGGGGCAATCAGCCCCAGCATTTT.

In its sample, this clonotype was seen many times. The chain couples TRBV27 to TRBJ2-7; 8 nucleotides agree with TRBD1. The CDR3 runs to 13 residues. V lost 6 bases and J lost 2; bases outside the gene matches: 3. Per the germline V gene, CDR1 is MNHEY and CDR2 is SMNVEV (reference sequence). The chain's CDR3 is CASRQGGAYEQYF. The CDR3 DNA reads TGTGCCAGCAGACAGGGGGGCGCCTACGAGCAGTACTTC.

The CDR3 spells CSASVTGWEQYF. Here the CDR3 DNA reads TGCAGTGCTAGTGTGACCGGGTGGGAGCAGTACTTC. The chain combines TRBV20-1 with TRBJ2-7; unclear D gene. Trimming removed 3 bases from V and 7 bases from J, with 13 bases in between. Germline lookup yields CDR1 DFQATT and CDR2 SNEGSKA (reference sequence). This CDR3 has 12 amino acids.

This clonotype was seen repeatedly, ten times or more. The V and J genes are TRBV12-3 or TRBV12-4 and TRBJ2-7, with a weak D call TRBD1 (5 bases). The CDR3 extends over 15 amino acids. The V gene lost 4 bases and the J gene lost 2 bases, with 15 bases spanning the gap. CDR3 region: CASSSELGPAYEQYF. CDR3 sequence (DNA): TGTGCCAGCAGTTCCGAGTTGGGGCCAGCCTACGAGCAGTACTTC.

This clonotype has at least ten counts. The chain recombines TRBV29-1 with TRBJ2-5, with D maybe TRBD2 (5 bases). Deletions cut 3 bases from V and 1 base from J, with 15 bases between. The CDR3 sequence is 15 residues long. The germline gives CDR1 SQVTM, CDR2 ANQGSEA. As DNA, the CDR3 is TGCAGCGTTGATCCGCGAGGGTACGTCCAAGAGACCCAGTACTTC. As protein: CSVDPRGYVQETQYF. Using reference TRBV29-1 and TRBJ2-5 for the parts outside the CDR3, the full variable domain is SAVISQKPSRDICQRGTSLTIQCQVDSQVTMMFWYRQQPGQSLTLIATANQGSEATYESGFVIDKFPISRPNLTFSTLTVSNMSPEDSSIYLCSVDPRGYVQETQYFGPGTRLLVL.

The sample holds many counts of this clonotype. The chain is built from TRBV10-3 and TRBJ2-2; possibly TRBD1 for D (6 bases). Trimming stripped 2 bases from V and 2 bases from J, with 9 bases between. Germline V gene sequence: CDR1 ENHRY, CDR2 SYGVKD. The CDR3 has 15 amino acids. The CDR3 DNA sequence: TGTGCCATCAGTGAGGCAGGGGAAAACACCGGGGAGCTGTTTTTT. Translating gives CAISEAGENTGELFF.

The chain recombines TRBV10-2 with TRBJ2-7; D may be TRBD2 (6 bases). V lost 0 bases and J 0 bases, leaving 15 bases between the germline ends. Germline loops: CDR1 WSHSY, CDR2 SAAADI. This CDR3 comprises 17 residues. The CDR3 protein is CASSESLSSGYSYEQYF. The CDR3 nucleotides are TGCGCCAGCAGTGAGTCGTTGAGTAGCGGATACTCCTACGAGCAGTACTTC.

This clonotype was seen many times. The V call is TRBV15, the J call TRBJ2-5; no reliable D call. V gave up 1 base and J gave up 4 bases, with 4 bases separating them. Germline lookup yields CDR1 LNHNV and CDR2 YYDKDF (reference sequence). The CDR3 length is 12 residues. The chain's CDR3 is CATSRVAETQYF. The CDR3 DNA reads TGTGCCACCAGCAGAGTGGCAGAGACCCAGTACTTC.

There are many counts of this clonotype. This sequence joins TRBV27 and TRBJ1-1; D is possibly TRBD1 (5 bases). V shed 3 bases and J shed 2 bases, with 13 bases lying between them. Germline loops: CDR1 MNHEY, CDR2 SMNVEV (reference sequence). The CDR3 is 15 amino acids. The CDR3 nucleotides are TGTGCCAGCAGTTTGGATCGTGGGGGTAACACTGAAGCTTTCTTT. This encodes CASSLDRGGNTEAFF.

Note on this clonotype: Just one base apart from a much larger clone, this may be a read error. The CDR3 sequence: CAGTRGINSPLHF. For the CDR3, the DNA is TGTGCCGGCACTAGGGGGATTAATTCACCCCTCCACTTT. The rearrangement links TRBV2 to TRBJ1-6; D is possibly TRBD1 (6 bases). CDR3 length equals 13 residues. The germline V gene has CDR1 SNHLY and CDR2 FYNNEI. The V end was cut by 11 bases, the J end by 6 bases, with 14 bases between. Based on the CDR3 plus reference TRBV2 and TRBJ1-6, the full variable domain is EPEVTQTPSHQVTQMGQEVILRCVPISNHLYFYWYRQILGQKVEFLVSFYNNEISEKSEIFDDQFSVERPDGSNFTLKIRSTKLEDSAMYFCAGTRGINSPLHFGNGTRLTVT.

V is TRBV28 and J is TRBJ2-3; D may be TRBD1 (7 bases). This CDR3 comprises 14 residues. V shed 6 bases and J shed 7 bases, with 17 bases lying between them. CDR1 is MDHEN and CDR2 is SYDVKM in the germline V gene. CDR3 region: CASSLRPGGNTQYF. The CDR3 bases are TGTGCCAGCAGCCTACGGCCAGGGGGGAATACGCAGTATTTT.

The V call is TRBV5-4, the J call TRBJ2-7, with 12 bases lining up with TRBD1. This CDR3 is built from 13 residues. Trimming at V came to 6 bases and at J to 5 bases, leaving 3 bases not matched to a gene. Germline V gives CDR1 SGHNT, CDR2 YYREEE (reference sequence). The CDR3 DNA sequence: TGTGCCAGCAAGGGACAGGGGGCGAACGAGCAGTACTTC. This sequence encodes CASKGQGANEQYF. Drawing the rest from reference TRBV5-4 and TRBJ2-7, the complete variable domain is ETGVTQSPTHLIKTRGQQVTLRCSSQSGHNTVSWYQQALGQGPQFIFQYYREEENGRGNFPPRFSGLQFPNYSSELNVNALELDDSALYLCASKGQGANEQYFGPGTRLTVT.

V is TRBV27 and J is TRBJ2-7; unclear D gene. CDR3 length equals 14 residues. The V gene's germline CDR1 is MNHEY and CDR2 SMNVEV (reference sequence). The V end was cut by 6 bases, the J end by 2 bases, with 14 bases between. As DNA, the CDR3 is TGTGCCAGCAGCTTTGTCCGGTGGGCCTACGAGCAGTACTTC. Protein: CASSFVRWAYEQYF.

The chain couples TRBV30 to TRBJ1-2; no clear D gene. There are 13 residues in the CDR3. The V and J ends lost 6 bases and 8 bases respectively, with 19 bases between them. Germline V gives CDR1 GTSNPN, CDR2 SVGIG (reference sequence). The CDR3 reads CACTIGPSQGYTF. CDR3 coding DNA: TGTGCCTGTACCATCGGGCCCTCGCAAGGCTACACCTTC.

This sequence joins TRBV20-1 and TRBJ2-2, with no clear D. Trimming left V 1 base short and J 2 bases short, with 14 bases between. Germline V gives CDR1 DFQATT, CDR2 SNEGSKA (reference sequence). This CDR3 has 16 residues. CDR3 sequence: CSARVSIPTNTGELFF. The CDR3 DNA is TGCAGTGCTAGAGTTAGTATCCCAACCAACACCGGGGAGCTGTTTTTT.

The sample holds many counts of this clonotype. V is TRBV20-1 and J is TRBJ1-2; D remains ambiguous. CDR3 length: 12 amino acids. Germline V lookup: CDR1 DFQATT, CDR2 SNEGSKA (reference sequence). V shed 5 bases and J shed 3 bases, with 10 bases lying between them. The CDR3 nucleotides read TGCAGTGCTCCCTCCTCCTACTATGGCTACACCTTC. Translating it yields CSAPSSYYGYTF.

This clonotype was found many times. This chain joins TRBV6-2 or TRBV6-3 and TRBJ1-1, with D perhaps TRBD1 (6 bases). Germline CDR1 MNHEY, CDR2 SVGEGT. This CDR3 is built from 18 residues. Trimming removed 0 bases from V and 5 bases from J, with 22 bases in between. CDR3 bases: TGTGCCAGCAGTTACTCGAACGACAGGTCATTCAAGGTGACTGAAGCTTTCTTT. As protein: CASSYSNDRSFKVTEAFF.